Listed here are 10 T cell receptor beta chains from one sample, sequenced in a study of blood T cell repertoires in COVID-19. Sequencing was performed with immunoSEQ multiplex PCR; in TCRdb, only in-frame clones are kept and a portion is missing. The sample holds fewer than 350,000 clones, roughly 85% seen once. Sample: PBMCs or T cells enriched from blood (not recorded which). The receptors come from a woman aged 25 to 39 who had been exposed to COVID-19.

This chain uses TRBV4-3 with TRBJ1-4; TRBD1 aligns across 10 bases. This CDR3 region has 15 residues. Germline values: CDR1 LGHNA, CDR2 YSLEER. V gave up 3 bases and J gave up 5 bases; unmatched junction bases: 3. In DNA, the CDR3 is TGCGCCAGCAGCCAGGAGGGACAGGGGAATGAAAAACTGTTTTTT. This translates into CASSQEGQGNEKLFF.

This rearrangement joins TRBV2 to TRBJ1-6; possible D gene TRBD1, 6 bases. The CDR3 contains 13 residues. Deletions cut 6 bases from V and 10 bases from J, with 13 bases between. The germline gives CDR1 SNHLY, CDR2 FYNNEI. CDR3 nucleotide sequence: TGTGCCAGCAGGCGGACAGAAGTGTCACCCCTCCACTTT. Protein product: CASRRTEVSPLHF.

This chain joins TRBV5-6 and TRBJ1-3; possibly TRBD1 for D (6 bases). Germline CDR1 SGHDT, CDR2 YYEEEE. The CDR3 is made up of 17 amino acids. Trimming left V 0 bases short and J 0 bases short, with 13 bases between. Written as DNA, the CDR3 is TGTGCCAGCAGCTTGGCAGGGACAACATCCTCTGGAAACACCATATATTTT. Its translation is CASSLAGTTSSGNTIYF.

This chain joins TRBV30 and TRBJ1-2; a possible D gene is TRBD1 (6 bases). Per the germline V gene, CDR1 is GTSNPN and CDR2 is SVGIG (reference sequence). V gave up 2 bases and J gave up 4 bases, with 14 bases separating them. The length of the CDR3 is 14 residues. CDR3 sequence reads: CAWSTGPLGYGYTF. DNA of the CDR3: TGTGCCTGGAGTACAGGGCCCCTTGGCTATGGCTACACCTTC.

This sequence joins TRBV6-5 and TRBJ1-4, with 9 bases fitting TRBD1. This CDR3 has 16 amino acids. V shed 0 bases and J 12 bases; nucleotides not matched to a gene: 11. Germline loops: CDR1 MNHEY, CDR2 SVGAGI. Written as DNA, the CDR3 is TGTGCCAGCAGTTACTCCCCCACAGGGGGCGCATACCAACTGTTTTTT. It yields the protein CASSYSPTGGAYQLFF.

The chain combines TRBV4-1 with TRBJ2-7; 9 bases map to TRBD2. This CDR3 is built from 14 residues. The germline V gene has CDR1 MGHRA and CDR2 YSYEKL. Trimming at V came to 1 base and at J to 3 bases, leaving 1 base not matched to a gene. CDR3 sequence: CASSQASGNYEQYF. Written as DNA, the CDR3 is TGCGCCAGCAGCCAAGCTAGCGGGAACTACGAGCAGTACTTC.

The CDR3 bases are TGTGCCAGCAGTGGGAACAGGGTCGGAGATTCACCCCTCCACTTT. It is translated as CASSGNRVGDSPLHF. The rearrangement uses TRBV2 and TRBJ1-6; D possibly corresponds to TRBD1 (6 bases). The CDR3 runs 15 residues. The germline gives CDR1 SNHLY, CDR2 FYNNEI. The ends were cut back, 4 bases at V and 8 bases at J, with 15 bases in the middle.

This chain links TRBV7-2 with TRBJ2-5; D may be TRBD2 (5 bases). CDR3 length: 14 residues. V was shortened by 1 base and J by 6 bases, with 12 bases between the two germline ends. Germline V CDR1 and CDR2: SGHTA, FQGNSA. CDR3 DNA sequence: TGTGCCAGCAGCTTAGAACCCCTAGCTCAGACCCAGTACTTC. Residues: CASSLEPLAQTQYF. The whole variable domain, remainder taken from reference TRBV7-2 and TRBJ2-5, is GAGVSQSPSNKVTEKGKDVELRCDPISGHTALYWYRQSLGQGLEFLIYFQGNSAPDKSGLPSDRFSAERTGGSVSTLTIQRTQQEDSAVYLCASSLEPLAQTQYFGPGTRLLVL.

The rearrangement joins TRBV23-1 to TRBJ1-1, with 7 bases identical to TRBD1. TRBV23-1 is flagged as an ORF with uncertain function. V trimming: 5 bases; J trimming: 4 bases; junction bases outside the gene matches: 10. The CDR3 runs 15 residues. CDR3 in amino acids: CASSLHRGPGTEAFF. CDR3 nucleotide sequence: TGCGCCAGCAGTTTACACAGGGGACCAGGCACTGAAGCTTTCTTT.

V is TRBV7-9 and J is TRBJ2-7, with 8 bases matching TRBD1. The CDR3 loop spans 16 amino acids. V gave up 1 base and J gave up 5 bases; unmatched junction bases: 10. Germline V gene sequence: CDR1 SEHNR, CDR2 FQNEAQ (reference sequence). The CDR3 sequence is CASSLVVGTGGHEQYF. CDR3 nucleotide sequence: TGTGCCAGCAGCTTAGTTGTGGGTACAGGGGGACACGAGCAGTACTTC.